These 17 T cell receptor beta chains share one sample of origin, sequenced in a study of T cell repertoires in aging, cancer and after chemotherapy. Amplification of TCR beta used genomic DNA extracted from peripheral blood. A mixed TRB-A/B primer pool amplified rearranged TRB by multiplex touch-down PCR. TCRdb fed the multiplex PCR reads into MiXCR, producing one record per CDR3 protein. Among roughly 2,000 distinct CDR3 sequences listed, around 35% were seen once. The sequenced material came from blood. All receptors derive from a human donor with a blood cancer.

V gene TRBV5-5 combines with J gene TRBJ2-1; D might be TRBD2 (6 bases). The CDR3 is 16 amino acids. Trimming took off 3 bases at V and 0 bases at J, with 13 bases between the two ends. Germline V gives CDR1 SGHKS, CDR2 YYEKEE (reference sequence). CDR3 nucleotides: TGTGCCAGCAGCTATATCTGGGGGGTCTCCTACAATGAGCAGTTCTTC. It encodes CASSYIWGVSYNEQFF.

The chain employs TRBV7-2 and TRBJ2-7; 9 positions match TRBD1. The CDR3 consists of 15 residues. Trimming at V came to 2 bases and at J to 0 bases, leaving 2 bases not matched to a gene. Germline CDR1 SGHTA, CDR2 FQGNSA. CDR3 nucleotide sequence: TGTGCCAGCAGCTTAAAGGGACAGGGCTCCTACGAGCAGTACTTC. Protein sequence: CASSLKGQGSYEQYF.

This rearrangement joins TRBV5-1 to TRBJ1-4; TRBD1 is a possible D gene (5 bases). CDR1 SGHRS and CDR2 YFSETQ come from the germline V gene. The V gene lost 3 bases and the J gene lost 7 bases, with 16 bases spanning the gap. This CDR3 is built from 15 residues. The CDR3 loop reads CASSSTGTKGEKLFF. In nucleotides, the CDR3 is TGCGCCAGCAGCTCTACCGGGACGAAAGGTGAAAAACTGTTTTTT. Combining the CDR3 with reference TRBV5-1 and TRBJ1-4 gives the whole variable domain KAGVTQTPRYLIKTRGQQVTLSCSPISGHRSVSWYQQTPGQGLQFLFEYFSETQRNKGNFPGRFSGRQFSNSRSEMNVSTLELGDSALYLCASSSTGTKGEKLFFGSGTQLSVL.

This clonotype was counted only a few times. This sequence joins TRBV13 and TRBJ2-1; D tentatively reads TRBD1 or TRBD2 (5 bases each). From germline, CDR1 is PRHDT and CDR2 FYEKMQ (reference sequence). The V end lost 4 bases, the J end lost 5 bases, and 18 bases lay between the germline ends. CDR3 length: 16 residues. The DNA for the CDR3 is TGTGCCAGCAGCTCTCTAACCGGGACCAAAAACAATGAGCAGTTCTTC. This translates into CASSSLTGTKNNEQFF.

In the case of this clonotype: This sequence may be a read error, since a much larger clone differs from it by one base. V usage is TRBV6-1 and J usage is TRBJ2-2, with D possibly being TRBD2 (5 bases). The germline V gene encodes CDR1 MNHNS and CDR2 SASEGT. The CDR3 has 12 residues. Trimming took 6 bases from V and 15 from J, leaving 17 bases between them. CDR3 region: CASSRTGRRLFF. Here the CDR3 DNA reads TGTGCCAGCAGCCGAACCGGCAGGAGGTTGTTTTTT.

This clonotype is classed as medium-sized (0.01 to 0.1%). The J gene is TRBJ1-5, the V gene TRBV6-5, with D possibly TRBD1 on 6 matching bases. The CDR3 is 13 residues long. The germline gives CDR1 MNHEY, CDR2 SVGAGI. V was shortened by 8 bases and J by 3 bases, with 11 bases between the two germline ends. The CDR3 here is CASLRTVNQPQHF. In DNA form, the CDR3 reads TGTGCCAGCCTCAGGACAGTCAATCAGCCCCAGCATTTT.

Relative to its sample, this clonotype is medium-sized (0.01 to 0.1%). The genes are TRBV6-1 and TRBJ1-6; no firm D call. Trimming pared 4 bases from V and 5 bases from J, leaving 3 bases between. The germline V gene encodes CDR1 MNHNS and CDR2 SASEGT. The CDR3 is 12 residues long. DNA for the CDR3: TGTGCCAGCAGTGTCAATAATTCACCCCTCCACTTT. As protein: CASSVNNSPLHF.

A few counts support this clonotype. The rearrangement uses TRBV27 and TRBJ2-2; D not resolved. Germline CDR1 and CDR2: MNHEY and SMNVEV (reference sequence). The CDR3 totals 13 residues. Trimming took off 4 bases at V and 4 bases at J, with 7 bases between the two ends. DNA of the CDR3: TGTGCCAGCAGTTCCTGGCGCACCGGGGAGCTGTTTTTT. Translating gives CASSSWRTGELFF.

The chain's CDR3 is CASRGPSTYNEQFF. The CDR3 DNA reads as TGTGCCAGCAGAGGTCCCTCTACGTACAATGAGCAGTTCTTC. The chain employs TRBV12-3 or TRBV12-4 and TRBJ2-1, with no clear D. Trimming removed 6 bases at V and 4 bases at J, with 13 bases between. The CDR3 totals 14 residues.

The rearrangement joins TRBV24-1 to TRBJ2-2, with D perhaps matching TRBD2 (5 bases). In germline, CDR1 is KGHDR, CDR2 SFDVKD. V was trimmed by 2 bases and J by 5 bases, leaving 8 bases between them. The CDR3 length is 14 residues. The CDR3 coding sequence is TGTGCCACCAGTGATTATAGGGAGACCGGGGAGCTGTTTTTT. Its translation: CATSDYRETGELFF.

CDR3 nucleotide sequence: TGTGCCAGCAGCCAAGTGAGGGCTGAAGCTTTCTTT. Translation: CASSQVRAEAFF. The V gene is TRBV4-2, the J gene TRBJ1-1; D not resolved. With 1 base removed from V and 6 bases from J, the gap between germline ends came to 6 bases. This CDR3 region has 12 residues. Germline CDR1 LGHNA, CDR2 YNFKEQ.

The rearrangement links TRBV6-5 to TRBJ1-6; D gene uncertain. This CDR3 contains 18 residues. Germline loops: CDR1 MNHEY, CDR2 SVGAGI. V lost 1 base to trimming and J lost 0 bases, with 13 bases between them. In DNA form, the CDR3 reads TGTGCCAGCAGTTACTTTCGGGCCTCTAGCTCCTATAATTCACCCCTCCACTTT. Translating gives CASSYFRASSSYNSPLHF.

This clonotype was detected only a few times. The CDR3 nucleotides are TGTGCCAGCAGTAAGGGGCTCGCGAACACAGATACGCAGTATTTT. It is translated as CASSKGLANTDTQYF. This chain uses TRBV11-1 with TRBJ2-3, with a weak D call TRBD1 (5 bases). V was shortened by 6 bases and J by 2 bases, with 15 bases between the two germline ends. Germline V gene data show CDR1 as SGHAT and CDR2 as FQDESV (reference sequence). The CDR3 sequence is 15 residues long. Complete variable domain (other parts from reference TRBV11-1 and TRBJ2-3): EAEVAQSPRYKITEKSQAVAFWCDPISGHATLYWYRQILGQGPELLVQFQDESVVDDSQLPKDRFSAERLKGVDSTLKIQPAELGDSAMYLCASSKGLANTDTQYFGPGTRLTVL.

This clonotype was counted a few times. The CDR3 sequence: CSARADPVDTQYF. CDR3 sequence (DNA): TGCAGTGCTAGAGCAGATCCAGTGGATACGCAGTATTTT. This chain connects TRBV20-1 to TRBJ2-3; no clear D. The CDR3 covers 13 residues. V was clipped by 1 base and J by 6 bases, with 11 bases between them. Germline-derived CDR1 and CDR2 are DFQATT and SNEGSKA (reference sequence).

Sample share makes this clonotype medium-sized. The rearrangement joins TRBV29-1 to TRBJ2-7, with 11 bases that match TRBD2. This CDR3 is built from 14 residues. Germline values: CDR1 SQVTM, CDR2 ANQGSEA. Germline trimming cut 5 bases from V and 1 base from J; bases unmatched to any gene: 4. CDR3 amino acids: CSVLASGGSYEQYF. CDR3 nucleotide sequence: TGCAGCGTTTTGGCTAGCGGGGGGTCCTACGAGCAGTACTTC.

In its sample, this clonotype ranks as medium-sized. The chain carries TRBV30 and TRBJ2-2, with 7 bases that match TRBD1. The CDR3 is made up of 14 amino acids. Losses at the gene ends were 4 bases for V and 2 bases for J; bases not matched to a gene: 4. Germline CDR1 is GTSNPN and CDR2 is SVGIG (reference sequence). The CDR3 is CAWKRQGNTGELFF. CDR3 DNA sequence: TGTGCCTGGAAGAGACAGGGAAACACCGGGGAGCTGTTTTTT.

This clonotype is medium-sized within its sample. The rearrangement uses TRBV6-2 or TRBV6-3 and TRBJ2-3; 11 bases are a match to TRBD2. CDR1 MNHEY and CDR2 SVGEGT come from the germline V gene. V shed 4 bases, J shed 3 bases, and the junction held 9 bases outside the gene matches. The CDR3 is 17 amino acids. In DNA form, the CDR3 reads TGTGCCAGCAGTTCGGCTAGCGGGGGGACTGGTACAGATACGCAGTATTTT. This gives the protein CASSSASGGTGTDTQYF.